Each of the 20 T cell receptor beta chains below was sequenced from the same sample in a study of T cell changes during pregnancy in multiple sclerosis. The method was immunoSEQ multiplex PCR; TCRdb's version includes in-frame clones alone and lacks a portion of them. The table has about 57,000 clones, less than 95% seen once. The sequences come from peripheral blood, collected after pregnancy. These receptors came from a female donor in good health, enrolled as a control in a pregnancy study.

This chain connects TRBV10-3 to TRBJ1-2; D is possibly TRBD1 (5 bases). Trimming pared 2 bases from V and 8 bases from J, leaving 15 bases between. CDR1 and CDR2 from the germline V gene are ENHRY and SYGVKD. The CDR3 runs 14 residues. In DNA form, the CDR3 reads TGTGCCATCAGTGAGACAGTAGGGGCTAAGGGCTACACCTTC. Translation gives CAISETVGAKGYTF.

The J gene is TRBJ2-2, the V gene TRBV4-1; TRBD1 matches 7 bases. This CDR3 has 16 residues. Per germline, CDR1 MGHRA and CDR2 YSYEKL. Losses at the gene ends were 5 bases for V and 0 bases for J; bases not matched to a gene: 6. CDR3 sequence (DNA): TGCGCCAGCAGCGAGACAGGGAAGGCGAACACCGGGGAGCTGTTTTTT. This gives the protein CASSETGKANTGELFF.

This clone showed up just once. The genes are TRBV6-1 and TRBJ1-2; possibly TRBD1 for D (6 bases). Germline CDR1 and CDR2: MNHNS and SASEGT. V lost 3 bases to trimming and J lost 6 bases, with 8 bases between them. This CDR3 contains 12 residues. CDR3: CASSEQGNGYTF. The CDR3 DNA reads as TGTGCCAGCAGTGAGCAGGGGAATGGCTACACCTTC.

This clone was recorded once. The chain is built from TRBV6-1 and TRBJ2-5; 10 nucleotides match TRBD1. Unmatched junction bases numbered 3, after V lost 6 bases and J lost 2 bases. Looked up from germline, CDR1 is MNHNS and CDR2 is SASEGT. The length of the CDR3 is 14 residues. The CDR3 DNA reads TGTGCCAGCAGCACGGACAGGGGGCAAGAGACCCAGTACTTC. Amino acids: CASSTDRGQETQYF.

The gene calls are TRBV5-5 and TRBJ2-7, with 10 bases fitting TRBD1. Germline loops: CDR1 SGHKS, CDR2 YYEKEE (reference sequence). The CDR3 loop spans 16 amino acids. J gave up 2 bases and V 3 bases, and 8 bases lay outside the gene matches. The CDR3 is CASSSVPGQGAYEQYF. The CDR3, as DNA: TGTGCCAGCAGCTCTGTCCCCGGACAGGGGGCCTACGAGCAGTACTTC.

The chain carries TRBV10-2 and TRBJ2-7, with TRBD2 as a possible D gene (5 bases). The CDR3 totals 14 residues. Between the trimmed V and J ends, which lost 5 bases and 0 bases, there was a span of 11 bases. Per germline, CDR1 WSHSY and CDR2 SAAADI. The DNA of the CDR3 is TGCGCCAGCAGTCCTGGACTTAGCTCCTACGAGCAGTACTTC. Amino acids: CASSPGLSSYEQYF.

The chain employs TRBV5-1 and TRBJ2-2; the D gene is possibly TRBD1 (8 bases). Trimming removed 1 base from V and 0 bases from J, with 25 bases in between. The CDR3 extends over 21 amino acids. CDR1 and CDR2 from the germline V gene are SGHRS and YFSETQ. This CDR3 reads CASSLSVSGTGSFANTGELFF. DNA of the CDR3: TGCGCCAGCAGCTTGAGTGTGAGCGGGACAGGCTCATTCGCGAACACCGGGGAGCTGTTTTTT. The complete variable domain, with remaining parts taken from reference TRBV5-1 and TRBJ2-2, reads KAGVTQTPRYLIKTRGQQVTLSCSPISGHRSVSWYQQTPGQGLQFLFEYFSETQRNKGNFPGRFSGRQFSNSRSEMNVSTLELGDSALYLCASSLSVSGTGSFANTGELFFGEGSRLTVL.

V and J are TRBV2 and TRBJ2-6, with 7 positions matching TRBD1. Germline V gene sequence: CDR1 SNHLY, CDR2 FYNNEI. With V trimmed by 4 bases and J by 2 bases, 2 bases remained unmatched. This CDR3 contains 15 residues. Here the CDR3 DNA reads TGTGCCAGCAGTGTTACAGGGGCTGGGGCCAACGTCCTGACTTTC. This sequence encodes CASSVTGAGANVLTF.

For this clone: Distinct nucleotide sequences in the sample also encode this CDR3. The chain carries TRBV29-1 and TRBJ2-5; 9 bases are a match to TRBD2. CDR1 is SQVTM and CDR2 is ANQGSEA in the germline V gene. CDR3 size: 14 residues. Trimming removed 4 bases from V and 2 bases from J; junction bases left unmatched: 5. The CDR3 loop reads CSVGLLAGQETQYF. CDR3 nucleotide sequence: TGCAGCGTTGGTTTGCTAGCGGGGCAAGAGACCCAGTACTTC. Full variable domain (missing parts from reference TRBV29-1 and TRBJ2-5): SAVISQKPSRDICQRGTSLTIQCQVDSQVTMMFWYRQQPGQSLTLIATANQGSEATYESGFVIDKFPISRPNLTFSTLTVSNMSPEDSSIYLCSVGLLAGQETQYFGPGTRLLVL.

V gene TRBV5-1 combines with J gene TRBJ2-1; TRBD2 agrees at 11 bases. Germline trimming cut 2 bases from V and 0 bases from J; bases unmatched to any gene: 7. Germline V gene data show CDR1 as SGHRS and CDR2 as YFSETQ. The length of the CDR3 is 18 residues. The CDR3 loop is CASSFPRLAGISYNEQFF. As DNA, the CDR3 is TGCGCCAGCAGCTTTCCCCGACTAGCGGGGATCTCCTACAATGAGCAGTTCTTC.

The chain joins TRBV5-6 to TRBJ1-5, with 12 bases lining up with TRBD1. The length of the CDR3 is 19 residues. The germline CDR1 and CDR2 sequences are SGHDT and YYEEEE. J lost 1 base, V lost 2 bases, and 10 bases had no gene match. The CDR3 DNA reads TGTGCCAGCAGCTTACGTCCCGGGACAGGGGGCCGCAGCAATCAGCCCCAGCATTTT. Translating gives CASSLRPGTGGRSNQPQHF.

The gene calls are TRBV4-3 and TRBJ2-7; TRBD2 aligns across 9 bases. Germline V gene data show CDR1 as LGHNA and CDR2 as YSLEER. V trimming: 0 bases; J trimming: 3 bases; junction bases outside the gene matches: 9. This CDR3 is built from 17 residues. The CDR3 spells CASSQDASGALNYEQYF. The DNA of the CDR3 is TGCGCCAGCAGCCAAGATGCTAGCGGGGCCCTTAACTACGAGCAGTACTTC.

DNA of the CDR3: TGTGCCAGCAGCGGACAGGAGGTACACCAAGAGACCCAGTACTTC. It specifies CASSGQEVHQETQYF. This sequence joins TRBV11-1 and TRBJ2-5; TRBD1 agrees at 7 bases. The length of the CDR3 is 15 residues. V trimming: 5 bases; J trimming: 0 bases; junction bases outside the gene matches: 6. Germline values: CDR1 SGHAT, CDR2 FQDESV (reference sequence).

This clone was found a few times. The chain combines TRBV30 with TRBJ1-1, with 9 nucleotides matching TRBD1. The junction had 3 bases not matched to a gene; V was cut back by 3 bases and J by 10 bases. The CDR3 runs to 11 residues. In germline, CDR1 is GTSNPN, CDR2 SVGIG (reference sequence). The CDR3 region has the DNA TGTGCCTGGAGGGACAGGGGTAGAGCTTTCTTT. Translated: CAWRDRGRAFF.

J is TRBJ2-7 and V is TRBV5-1; D perhaps matches TRBD1 (7 bases). Per the germline V gene, CDR1 is SGHRS and CDR2 is YFSETQ. Between the trimmed V and J ends, which lost 3 bases and 0 bases, there was a span of 16 bases. The CDR3 extends over 16 amino acids. CDR3 region: CASSSYGGQLSYEQYF. In nucleotides, the CDR3 is TGCGCCAGCAGCTCCTACGGGGGACAGCTCTCCTACGAGCAGTACTTC.

The chain combines TRBV7-2 with TRBJ2-5; 10 nucleotides agree with TRBD1. This CDR3 spans 16 amino acids. Germline V gene data show CDR1 as SGHTA and CDR2 as FQGNSA. After removal of 3 bases from V and 5 bases from J, the junction contained 9 bases not matched to a gene. CDR3 coding DNA: TGTGCCAGCAGCTTCCCCGGGACAGGGGACGAGGAGACCCAGTACTTC. Its protein is CASSFPGTGDEETQYF.

The chain has TRBV11-2 and TRBJ2-7; D is uncertain. Trimming cost V 5 bases and J 3 bases, with 8 bases left between them. Germline assignment: CDR1 SGHAT and CDR2 FQNNGV. This CDR3 region has 12 residues. The DNA of the CDR3 is TGTGCCAGCAGCCAACAGATCTACGAGCAGTACTTC. It encodes CASSQQIYEQYF.

V and J are TRBV19 and TRBJ2-3; 12 bases map to TRBD2. V gave up 5 bases and J gave up 4 bases; unmatched junction bases: 10. The CDR3 is 17 amino acids. Per the germline V gene, CDR1 is LNHDA and CDR2 is SQIVND (reference sequence). The CDR3 DNA follows: TGTGCCAGTAGTCCCATCCGACTAGCGGGGGTTCCAGATACGCAGTATTTT. Protein: CASSPIRLAGVPDTQYF.

The gene calls are TRBV13 and TRBJ2-5, with TRBD2 as a possible D gene (6 bases). The closer fit of TRBJ2-7 to the DNA end suggests the J call may be wrong. The CDR3 has 14 residues. Germline V gene lookup returns CDR1 PRHDT and CDR2 FYEKMQ (reference sequence). The CDR3: CASSHGAGINEQYF. The CDR3, as DNA: TGTGCCAGCAGCCATGGGGCGGGAATCAACGAGCAGTACTTC.

The gene calls are TRBV30 and TRBJ1-1, with TRBD1 identical over 8 bases. The CDR3 totals 16 residues. V shed 0 bases, J shed 5 bases, and the junction held 11 bases outside the gene matches. In germline, CDR1 is GTSNPN, CDR2 SVGIG (reference sequence). CDR3 protein: CAWSVPRTGMGTEAFF. CDR3 nucleotides: TGTGCCTGGAGTGTACCGCGGACAGGGATGGGAACTGAAGCTTTCTTT.